Below are 23 T cell receptor beta chains sequenced from a single sample in a study of T cell responses to AZD1222 COVID-19 vaccine. Assay: immunoSEQ multiplex PCR; the TCRdb copy retains only in-frame clones and omits some. The data contain under 35,000 clones, approximately 87% of them singletons. This specimen consisted of peripheral blood, obtained 28 days after the second AZD1222 dose. All receptors come from an adult who received the AZD1222 COVID-19 vaccine.

This chain connects TRBV6-1 to TRBJ2-7; D is perhaps TRBD1 or TRBD2 (5 bases each). This CDR3 contains 14 residues. The V and J ends lost 3 bases and 3 bases respectively, with 12 bases between them. Germline loops: CDR1 MNHNS, CDR2 SASEGT. Here the CDR3 reads CASSEGVGRYEQYF. CDR3 DNA: TGTGCCAGCAGTGAGGGGGTTGGGCGCTACGAGCAGTACTTC.

The V gene is TRBV6-6, the J gene TRBJ1-1; D is uncertain. The germline V gene encodes CDR1 MNHNY and CDR2 SVGAGI (reference sequence). The CDR3 has 12 residues. Between the trimmed V and J ends, which lost 3 bases and 2 bases, there was a span of 4 bases. CDR3 DNA: TGTGCCAGCAGTTATATCAACACTGAAGCTTTCTTT. Its translation is CASSYINTEAFF.

The rearrangement uses TRBV4-3 and TRBJ2-3; the match to TRBD1 covers 11 bases. Germline-derived CDR1 and CDR2 are LGHNA and YSLEER. The CDR3 loop spans 14 amino acids. Losses at the gene ends were 4 bases for V and 6 bases for J; bases not matched to a gene: 3. The CDR3 sequence: CASSLGQGADTQYF. CDR3 bases: TGCGCCAGCAGCCTAGGACAGGGGGCTGATACGCAGTATTTT.

The chain is built from TRBV5-1 and TRBJ2-7; a weak D match, TRBD2 (6 bases). V lost 4 bases and J lost 3, with 14 bases in between. Germline V gives CDR1 SGHRS, CDR2 YFSETQ. CDR3 length: 14 amino acids. The CDR3 spells CASSPQAGSYEQYF. In DNA, the CDR3 is TGCGCCAGCAGCCCTCAGGCGGGGAGCTACGAGCAGTACTTC.

V gene TRBV7-2 combines with J gene TRBJ1-5; D not certain. CDR1 SGHTA and CDR2 FQGNSA come from the germline V gene. There are 14 residues in the CDR3. Trimming pared 2 bases from V and 6 bases from J, leaving 11 bases between. The CDR3 spells CASSLMEGSQPQHF. CDR3 DNA sequence: TGTGCCAGCAGCTTAATGGAGGGAAGTCAGCCCCAGCATTTT.

The CDR3 DNA follows: TGCGCCAGCAGCTTGGAACGGGACAGACGCACCGGGGAGCTGTTTTTT. Its protein product is CASSLERDRRTGELFF. The V and J genes are TRBV5-1 and TRBJ2-2; 7 bases are a match to TRBD1. CDR3 length: 16 residues. Germline-derived CDR1 and CDR2 are SGHRS and YFSETQ. V dropped 0 bases and J dropped 4; count of bases not matched to a gene: 6.

As concerns this clone: An end of the junction does not agree with germline; a read error may underlie this. The gene calls are TRBV7-2 and TRBJ2-3; D is unresolved. The CDR3 extends over 12 amino acids. The V gene's germline CDR1 is SGHTA and CDR2 FQGNSA. CDR3 sequence: CANSLYTDTQYF. The CDR3 coding sequence is TGTGCCAACAGCCTCTACACAGATACGCAGTATTTT.

The V gene is TRBV5-1, the J gene TRBJ2-7; 7 bases match TRBD1. This CDR3 contains 14 residues. The V and J ends lost 4 bases and 0 bases, in that order; junction bases with no gene match: 4. Germline CDR1 SGHRS, CDR2 YFSETQ. CDR3: CASSRTGLSYEQYF. The CDR3 bases are TGCGCCAGCAGCCGGACAGGCCTCTCCTACGAGCAGTACTTC.

The chain joins TRBV3-1 (or the pseudogene TRBV3-2) to TRBJ1-5; 7 bases line up with TRBD1. Trimming cost V 4 bases and J 4 bases; bases outside gene matches: 4. This CDR3 is built from 14 residues. The germline gives CDR1 LGHDT, CDR2 YNNKEL (reference sequence). The CDR3 is CASSLQGQNQPQHF. The CDR3 nucleotides are TGTGCCAGCAGCCTACAGGGACAGAATCAGCCCCAGCATTTT.

This chain links TRBV3-1 (or the pseudogene TRBV3-2) with TRBJ2-7; 9 bases map to TRBD1. Trimming took 3 bases from V and 1 from J; bases not matched to a gene: 13. Germline V lookup: CDR1 LGHDT, CDR2 YNNKEL (reference sequence). The CDR3 covers 18 residues. CDR3: CASSHPGSDRGISYEQYF. The CDR3 region has the DNA TGTGCCAGCAGCCACCCCGGGTCGGACAGGGGAATTTCCTACGAGCAGTACTTC.

This chain connects TRBV19 to TRBJ1-2, with 7 bases that match TRBD1. This CDR3 spans 12 amino acids. Germline values: CDR1 LNHDA, CDR2 SQIVND (reference sequence). Trimming cost V 4 bases and J 7 bases; bases outside gene matches: 3. The CDR3 DNA sequence: TGTGCCAGTAGTAACGACAGGGTTGGCTACACCTTC. Its protein product is CASSNDRVGYTF.

The chain links TRBV21-1 to TRBJ2-3. TRBV21-1 is listed as a pseudogene. The CDR3 is 17 residues long. The CDR3 nucleotides read TGTGCCAGCAGCAAAGATTTAAGGGGGGTGGGCACAGATACGCAGTATTTT. Translation gives CASSKDLRGVGTDTQYF.

This clone was seen a few times. The chain uses TRBV5-1 and TRBJ2-7; maybe TRBD1 (6 bases). Per germline, CDR1 SGHRS and CDR2 YFSETQ. The CDR3 totals 15 residues. The V gene lost 3 bases and the J gene lost 0 bases, with 13 bases spanning the gap. This CDR3 is CASSSGHTSSYEQYF. The CDR3 DNA follows: TGCGCCAGCAGCTCGGGACATACGAGCTCCTACGAGCAGTACTTC.

The rearrangement joins TRBV27 to TRBJ2-7, with 7 bases identical to TRBD1. The CDR3 sequence is 14 residues long. V lost 5 bases and J lost 5; bases outside the gene matches: 9. The germline gives CDR1 MNHEY, CDR2 SMNVEV (reference sequence). As DNA, the CDR3 is TGTGCCAGCAGTCGAGTGACAGGGAGCAACGAGCAGTACTTC. It codes for CASSRVTGSNEQYF.

The V call is TRBV7-2, the J call TRBJ2-3; D is uncertain. The V end lost 5 bases, the J end lost 1 base, and 7 bases lay between the germline ends. Germline CDR1 is SGHTA and CDR2 is FQGNSA. There are 13 residues in the CDR3. This CDR3 is CASSPSGTDTQYF. CDR3 bases: TGTGCCAGCAGCCCTTCGGGCACAGATACGCAGTATTTT.

V usage is TRBV18 and J usage is TRBJ2-1, with a weak D call TRBD1 (6 bases). CDR1 and CDR2 (germline): KGHSH, LQKENI. V lost 0 bases and J 5 bases, leaving 8 bases between the germline ends. The CDR3 totals 14 residues. The CDR3 nucleotides read TGTGCCAGCTCACCACCGCCAGGGGACAATGAGCAGTTCTTC. Translating gives CASSPPPGDNEQFF. The whole variable domain, filled in from reference TRBV18 and TRBJ2-1, reads NAGVMQNPRHLVRRRGQEARLRCSPMKGHSHVYWYRQLPEEGLKFMVYLQKENIIDESGMPKERFSAEFPKEGPSILRIQQVVRGDSAAYFCASSPPPGDNEQFFGPGTRLTVL.

This chain connects TRBV6-5 to TRBJ1-4; the D gene is possibly TRBD1 (6 bases). Germline V lookup: CDR1 MNHEY, CDR2 SVGAGI. Trimming removed 6 bases from V and 3 bases from J, with 14 bases in between. This CDR3 region has 15 residues. This CDR3 is CASSPRGRANEKLFF. The CDR3 DNA sequence: TGTGCCAGCAGCCCAAGGGGGAGGGCTAATGAAAAACTGTTTTTT.

In its sample, this clone was seen once. V gene TRBV2 combines with J gene TRBJ1-2; D unresolved. The CDR3 extends over 12 amino acids. Looked up from germline, CDR1 is SNHLY and CDR2 is FYNNEI. Trimming pared 7 bases from V and 4 bases from J, leaving 10 bases between. The DNA for the CDR3 is TGTGCCAGCAACTTACGGGGCTATGGCTACACCTTC. It is translated as CASNLRGYGYTF.

Worth noting for this clone: At one of its ends the junction is not consistent with the germline gene, which may arise from a read error. The CDR3 reads CSVEGGGNTIYF. CDR3 DNA sequence: TGCAGCGTCGAAGGCGGAGGAAACACCATATATTTT. This rearrangement joins TRBV29-1 to TRBJ1-3; no definite D call. Germline CDR1 is SQVTM and CDR2 is ANQGSEA. This CDR3 comprises 12 residues.

DNA for the CDR3: TGTGCCAGCAGCCCCGGCGGGAATCAGCCCCAGCATTTT. Translated, it gives CASSPGGNQPQHF. The chain employs TRBV28 and TRBJ1-5; D is ambiguous. The CDR3 is 13 amino acids. The germline gives CDR1 MDHEN, CDR2 SYDVKM. V lost 6 bases and J lost 4, with 10 bases in between.

The gene calls are TRBV11-2 and TRBJ1-1; D may be TRBD1 (6 bases). The length of the CDR3 is 13 residues. Germline values: CDR1 SGHAT, CDR2 FQNNGV. V was shortened by 4 bases and J by 5 bases, with 11 bases between the two germline ends. The CDR3 protein is CASSSQGGTEAFF. The CDR3 nucleotides read TGTGCCAGCAGCTCCCAAGGGGGGACTGAAGCTTTCTTT. Together with reference TRBV11-2 and TRBJ1-1, the CDR3 gives the full variable domain: EAGVAQSPRYKIIEKRQSVAFWCNPISGHATLYWYQQILGQGPKLLIQFQNNGVVDDSQLPKDRFSAERLKGVDSTLKIQPAKLEDSAVYLCASSSQGGTEAFFGQGTRLTVV.

The chain is built from TRBV5-1 and TRBJ1-3; 7 bases agree with TRBD1. The ends lost 4 bases at V and 4 bases at J; junction bases unmatched: 5. CDR3 length equals 14 residues. Germline-derived CDR1 and CDR2 are SGHRS and YFSETQ. The CDR3 reads CASSTGTAGNTIYF. The CDR3 DNA reads as TGCGCCAGCAGCACTGGGACAGCGGGAAACACCATATATTTT.

This chain connects TRBV5-6 to TRBJ1-2; possibly TRBD1 for D (6 bases). Looked up from germline, CDR1 is SGHDT and CDR2 is YYEEEE. The CDR3 consists of 14 residues. Between the trimmed V and J ends, which lost 1 base and 3 bases, there was a span of 10 bases. The CDR3 here is CASSLYRADYGYTF. CDR3 coding DNA: TGTGCCAGCAGCTTGTACAGGGCCGACTATGGCTACACCTTC.